Below, 8 T cell receptor beta chains from the same sample are listed, as sequenced in a study of blood T cell repertoires in COVID-19. Generated by immunoSEQ multiplex PCR, the TCRdb table keeps only in-frame clones and is missing some. The sample gives more than 85,000 clones, around 80% of which show up once; about 4.3% is in the top ten. Sequenced material: peripheral blood. The receptors here all came from a man in his 60s with acute or convalescent COVID-19.

The chain couples TRBV19 to TRBJ2-2; 7 nucleotides line up with TRBD2. CDR1 is LNHDA, CDR2 SQIVND, per germline (reference sequence). This CDR3 is built from 15 residues. V gave up 4 bases and J gave up 6 bases; unmatched junction bases: 8. The CDR3 region has the DNA TGTGCCAGTAGTACCCAGGAGCGGGATGCCGGGGAGCTGTTTTTT. Protein sequence: CASSTQERDAGELFF.

The V call is TRBV6-2 or TRBV6-3, the J call TRBJ2-5; the match to TRBD2 covers 8 bases. With V trimmed by 6 bases and J by 4 bases, 13 bases remained unmatched. From germline, CDR1 is MNHEY and CDR2 SVGEGT. The CDR3 extends over 16 amino acids. CDR3 nucleotides: TGTGCCAGCAGCCCTCCCCCTAGGAGCGGGAGAGAGACCCAGTACTTC. Encoded protein: CASSPPPRSGRETQYF.

The V gene is TRBV6-5, the J gene TRBJ1-2; weak D call: TRBD1 (5 bases). The CDR3 contains 14 residues. Trimming shortened V by 2 bases and J by 7 bases, and 14 bases separated the two germline ends. The germline gives CDR1 MNHEY, CDR2 SVGAGI. CDR3 DNA: TGTGCCAGCAGTTACCGCGAAGCGGGGCTTGGCTACACCTTC. Translating gives CASSYREAGLGYTF.

This clone appeared a single time. The CDR3 spells CASSLGGGMNTEAFF. CDR3 nucleotide sequence: TGTGCCAGCAGCTTAGGCGGGGGGATGAACACTGAAGCTTTCTTT. The genes are TRBV11-3 and TRBJ1-1; D is perhaps TRBD1 (5 bases). Germline CDR1 reads SGHNT; CDR2 reads YENEEA. The CDR3 spans 15 residues. Trimming took 1 base from V and 0 from J, leaving 9 bases between them. Complete variable domain (other parts from reference TRBV11-3 and TRBJ1-1): EAGVVQSPRYKIIEKKQPVAFWCNPISGHNTLYWYLQNLGQGPELLIRYENEEAVDDSQLPKDRFSAERLKGVDSTLKIQPAELGDSAVYLCASSLGGGMNTEAFFGQGTRLTVV.

This sequence joins TRBV2 and TRBJ2-5; D may be TRBD2 (5 bases). V lost 7 bases to trimming and J lost 5 bases, with 17 bases between them. The CDR3 spans 14 residues. Germline V lookup: CDR1 SNHLY, CDR2 FYNNEI. The CDR3 bases are TGTGCCAGCAAAGGGTGGGATAGGAGGGAGACCCAGTACTTC. It codes for CASKGWDRRETQYF.

In regard to this clone: Other DNA sequences of this sample code for an identical CDR3. The chain is built from TRBV9 and TRBJ1-1; D gene ambiguous. The CDR3 consists of 14 residues. Germline values: CDR1 SGDLS, CDR2 YYNGEE. V was shortened by 0 bases and J by 2 bases, with 8 bases between the two germline ends. CDR3 region: CASSVVTGNTEAFF. CDR3 DNA: TGTGCCAGCAGCGTAGTAACGGGAAACACTGAAGCTTTCTTT. Full variable domain (remainder filled in from reference TRBV9 and TRBJ1-1): DSGVTQTPKHLITATGQRVTLRCSPRSGDLSVYWYQQSLDQGLQFLIQYYNGEERAKGNILERFSAQQFPDLHSELNLSSLELGDSALYFCASSVVTGNTEAFFGQGTRLTVV.

The chain couples TRBV11-3 to TRBJ1-2; TRBD1 matches 7 bases. This CDR3 has 14 residues. Germline CDR1 is SGHNT and CDR2 is YENEEA. The trim removed 4 bases at V and 8 bases at J, leaving 10 bases unmatched. CDR3 sequence reads: CASSSIGQAGGYTF. The CDR3 DNA is TGTGCCAGCAGCTCGATTGGACAGGCAGGAGGCTACACCTTC.

The J gene is TRBJ2-5, the V gene TRBV30, with 8 positions matching TRBD1. The CDR3 contains 16 residues. Germline V lookup: CDR1 GTSNPN, CDR2 SVGIG (reference sequence). V trimming: 1 base; J trimming: 0 bases; junction bases outside the gene matches: 7. DNA for the CDR3: TGTGCCTGGAGTGGAGATGACAGGGGATACCAAGAGACCCAGTACTTC. Encoded protein: CAWSGDDRGYQETQYF.